The next 3 T cell receptor beta chains were all read from a single sample in a study of blood T cell repertoires in COVID-19. Using immunoSEQ multiplex PCR, the repertoire was profiled, and TCRdb retains in-frame clones only, with some absent. The sample yields some 180,000 clones, around 86% seen once. Sequencing used peripheral blood. The source is a man in his forties or fifties with acute or convalescent COVID-19.

The chain employs TRBV18 and TRBJ2-7; 9 positions agree with TRBD1. The germline V gene encodes CDR1 KGHSH and CDR2 LQKENI. The CDR3 is 16 amino acids. Trimming at V came to 0 bases and at J to 6 bases, leaving 9 bases not matched to a gene. CDR3 region: CASSPPAGQGYAEQYF. The CDR3 region has the DNA TGTGCCAGCTCACCACCGGCCGGACAGGGGTATGCCGAGCAGTACTTC.

This rearrangement joins TRBV27 to TRBJ2-3, with 11 nucleotides matching TRBD1. Germline CDR1 is MNHEY and CDR2 is SMNVEV (reference sequence). The CDR3 runs 16 residues. The V gene end was trimmed by 8 bases and the J gene end by 3 bases; junction bases not matched to a gene: 10. CDR3: CASGIRDRGGTDTQYF. In DNA form, the CDR3 reads TGTGCCAGCGGAATCCGGGACAGGGGGGGGACAGATACGCAGTATTTT.

This chain connects TRBV19 to TRBJ1-1, with D possibly being TRBD1 (6 bases). The CDR3 loop spans 17 amino acids. The V and J ends lost 3 bases and 5 bases respectively, with 22 bases between them. CDR1 LNHDA and CDR2 SQIVND come from the germline V gene (reference sequence). CDR3 protein: CASSINPHYRVGTEAFF. In DNA, the CDR3 is TGTGCCAGTAGTATTAACCCCCATTACAGGGTTGGTACTGAAGCTTTCTTT. Full variable domain (missing parts from reference TRBV19 and TRBJ1-1): DGGITQSPKYLFRKEGQNVTLSCEQNLNHDAMYWYRQDPGQGLRLIYYSQIVNDFQKGDIAEGYSVSREKKESFPLTVTSAQKNPTAFYLCASSINPHYRVGTEAFFGQGTRLTVV.